The 28 T cell receptor beta chains in this list originate from one sample, sequenced in a study of T cells in Graves' hyperthyroidism and ophthalmopathy. RNA transcripts were the template for amplifying TCR beta CDR3 regions. HTBI primers were employed in a first-round RT-PCR of the TCR CDR3. TCRdb passed the multiplex PCR reads through MiXCR, listing each CDR3 protein once. In the table there are 300,000 to 350,000 distinct CDR3 sequences, around 18% of which are singletons. Sequencing used blood. These receptors all come from a woman in her forties with Graves' ophthalmopathy.

Many counts were recorded for this clonotype. V and J are TRBV12-5 and TRBJ1-2, with D perhaps TRBD1 (6 bases). Trimming took off 3 bases at V and 5 bases at J, with 19 bases between the two ends. The CDR3 extends over 16 amino acids. The germline V gene has CDR1 LGHNT and CDR2 FRNRAP. CDR3 nucleotide sequence: TGTGCTAGTGGTTTACAATGGGGGGGCGCCCCGTATGGCTACACCTTC. It codes for CASGLQWGGAPYGYTF.

This clonotype was seen many times. Here the CDR3 reads CAWSGGPFGQYF. The CDR3 bases are TGTGCCTGGAGTGGTGGACCATTCGGGCAGTACTTC. The gene calls are TRBV30 and TRBJ2-7; the D is unclear. There are 12 residues in the CDR3. In germline, CDR1 is GTSNPN, CDR2 SVGIG (reference sequence). Trimming removed 1 base from V and 9 bases from J, with 13 bases in between.

This clonotype occurred many times. The genes are TRBV30 and TRBJ2-5; D not resolved. V lost 3 bases to trimming and J lost 3 bases, with 5 bases between them. Germline-derived CDR1 and CDR2 are GTSNPN and SVGIG (reference sequence). The CDR3 length is 11 residues. CDR3 residues: CAWRQKETQYF. The CDR3 DNA follows: TGTGCCTGGAGACAAAAAGAGACCCAGTACTTC.

This clonotype was detected ten times or more. The chain uses TRBV10-3 and TRBJ2-2, with a possible D match to TRBD1 (6 bases). Germline CDR1 ENHRY, CDR2 SYGVKD. The V and J ends lost 8 bases and 6 bases respectively, with 16 bases between them. The CDR3 loop spans 14 amino acids. CDR3 sequence reads: CAIGDKTGSGELFF. CDR3 DNA: TGTGCCATCGGGGACAAAACCGGTTCCGGGGAGCTGTTTTTT.

The table lists this clonotype with a few counts. This chain links TRBV6-1 with TRBJ2-5; 9 nucleotides line up with TRBD1. Unmatched junction bases numbered 5, after V lost 4 bases and J lost 2 bases. In germline, CDR1 is MNHNS, CDR2 SASEGT. CDR3 length: 15 amino acids. DNA of the CDR3: TGTGCCAGCAGTGCTGGGACAGGGCGACAAGAGACCCAGTACTTC. Translating it yields CASSAGTGRQETQYF.

This clonotype was counted only a few times. The CDR3 nucleotides are TGTGCCAGCAGCCGCGGACAGGGCAGTGGTAATTCACCCCTCCACTTT. It yields the protein CASSRGQGSGNSPLHF. The chain couples TRBV6-1 to TRBJ1-6, with TRBD1 matching over 8 bases. The length of the CDR3 is 16 residues. V shed 6 bases and J 6 bases; nucleotides not matched to a gene: 10. Germline CDR1 MNHNS, CDR2 SASEGT.

The chain has TRBV28 and TRBJ2-7; D tentatively fits TRBD1 or TRBD2 (5 bases each). Trimming took 6 bases from V and 6 from J, leaving 21 bases between them. The CDR3 contains 15 residues. Germline-derived CDR1 and CDR2 are MDHEN and SYDVKM. This CDR3 reads CASRRIQRSGTEQYF. In DNA form, the CDR3 reads TGTGCCAGCAGACGGATTCAGCGGTCAGGGACCGAGCAGTACTTC.

This clonotype was seen repeatedly, ten times or more. The rearrangement joins TRBV27 to TRBJ1-2; the D gene is possibly TRBD1 (6 bases). The ends were cut back, 2 bases at V and 4 bases at J, with 8 bases in the middle. Per the germline V gene, CDR1 is MNHEY and CDR2 is SMNVEV (reference sequence). The CDR3 runs 13 residues. The CDR3 sequence: CASSLQGLYGYTF. The CDR3 DNA reads as TGTGCCAGCAGTTTACAGGGGCTCTATGGCTACACCTTC.

In its sample, this clonotype was seen many times. The rearrangement links TRBV18 to TRBJ1-1; a weak D match, TRBD1 (6 bases). The V end lost 4 bases, the J end lost 6 bases, and 12 bases lay between the germline ends. Germline-derived CDR1 and CDR2 are KGHSH and LQKENI. This CDR3 comprises 13 residues. CDR3 residues: CASSQNRAAEAFF. Written as DNA, the CDR3 is TGTGCCAGCTCACAAAACAGGGCGGCTGAAGCTTTCTTT.

The chain carries TRBV20-1 and TRBJ2-5; 9 bases are shared with TRBD1. This CDR3 is 18 amino acids long. J lost 3 bases, V lost 0 bases, and 14 bases had no gene match. Germline CDR1 reads DFQATT; CDR2 reads SNEGSKA (reference sequence). The CDR3 spells CSARDFRQGDRPEETQYF. The DNA of the CDR3 is TGCAGTGCTAGAGATTTTAGACAGGGGGACAGGCCCGAAGAGACCCAGTACTTC.

This clonotype has a count of ten or more. The chain combines TRBV4-3 with TRBJ2-7; D gene ambiguous. CDR3 length: 15 amino acids. The ends were cut back, 0 bases at V and 2 bases at J, with 11 bases in the middle. Per the germline V gene, CDR1 is LGHNA and CDR2 is YSLEER. In DNA, the CDR3 is TGCGCCAGCAGCCAAGATATACAGATGACCTACGAGCAGTACTTC. Residues: CASSQDIQMTYEQYF.

This clonotype came up many times. V and J are TRBV11-2 and TRBJ1-3, with no clear D. CDR1 is SGHAT and CDR2 is FQNNGV in the germline V gene. The CDR3 spans 18 residues. Trimming cost V 1 base and J 0 bases, with 16 bases left between them. CDR3 loop: CASSLGSRRTFSGNTIYF. As DNA, the CDR3 is TGTGCCAGCAGCTTAGGGTCCAGACGGACCTTCTCTGGAAACACCATATATTTT. Full variable domain (remainder filled in from reference TRBV11-2 and TRBJ1-3): EAGVAQSPRYKIIEKRQSVAFWCNPISGHATLYWYQQILGQGPKLLIQFQNNGVVDDSQLPKDRFSAERLKGVDSTLKIQPAKLEDSAVYLCASSLGSRRTFSGNTIYFGEGSWLTVV.

This clonotype was observed many times. The gene calls are TRBV19 and TRBJ1-1, with TRBD1 matching 9 bases. After removal of 7 bases from V and 5 bases from J, the junction contained 5 bases not matched to a gene. Per the germline V gene, CDR1 is LNHDA and CDR2 is SQIVND (reference sequence). The CDR3 loop spans 13 amino acids. CDR3 region: CASTATGGTEAFF. The CDR3 region has the DNA TGTGCCAGTACCGCGACAGGGGGGACTGAAGCTTTCTTT.

In this sample, this clonotype turned up many times. V usage is TRBV6-2 or TRBV6-3 and J usage is TRBJ2-2, with 13 nucleotides matching TRBD2. The ends lost 0 bases at V and 6 bases at J; junction bases unmatched: 7. CDR3 length equals 18 residues. Germline V gene data show CDR1 as MNHEY and CDR2 as SVGEGT. The CDR3 spells CASSYSVGLAGVPGELFF. The CDR3 nucleotides are TGTGCCAGCAGTTACTCTGTCGGACTAGCGGGAGTGCCCGGGGAGCTGTTTTTT.

This clonotype has a count of ten or more. The DNA of the CDR3 is TGTGCCAGCAGATCCCGTGGACTAGCCAAAAACATTCAGTACTTC. Protein: CASRSRGLAKNIQYF. This sequence joins TRBV6-2 or TRBV6-3 and TRBJ2-4; the D gene is possibly TRBD2 (5 bases). The V gene lost 6 bases and the J gene lost 0 bases, with 12 bases spanning the gap. From germline, CDR1 is MNHEY and CDR2 SVGEGT. The CDR3 totals 15 residues.

This clonotype was seen at least ten times. The chain uses TRBV7-8 and TRBJ1-5; the D gene is possibly TRBD1 (5 bases). CDR1 and CDR2 from the germline V gene are SGHVS and FQNEAQ. This CDR3 has 14 residues. V lost 1 base and J lost 7, with 11 bases in between. In DNA, the CDR3 is TGTGCCAGCAGCTTAGATTCAGGGCACCAGCCCCAGCATTTT. Protein sequence: CASSLDSGHQPQHF. The whole variable domain, remainder taken from reference TRBV7-8 and TRBJ1-5, is GAGVSQSPRYKVAKRGQDVALRCDPISGHVSLFWYQQALGQGPEFLTYFQNEAQLDKSGLPSDRFFAERPEGSVSTLKIQRTQQEDSAVYLCASSLDSGHQPQHFGDGTRLSIL.

This clonotype was detected many times. The chain couples TRBV11-2 to TRBJ1-1, with 7 nucleotides matching TRBD1. Looked up from germline, CDR1 is SGHAT and CDR2 is FQNNGV. J gave up 11 bases and V 5 bases, and 29 bases lay outside the gene matches. This CDR3 has 19 residues. As DNA, the CDR3 is TGTGCCAGCAGCCTGACCAGATTTTCACAGCACACTCTCGACAGGGAGGCTTTCTTT. Its translation: CASSLTRFSQHTLDREAFF.

This clonotype was recorded many times. The V and J genes are TRBV20-1 and TRBJ2-7; 9 bases are shared with TRBD2. CDR1 DFQATT and CDR2 SNEGSKA come from the germline V gene (reference sequence). The junction had 10 bases not matched to a gene; V was cut back by 3 bases and J by 1 base. The CDR3 contains 16 residues. CDR3 sequence reads: CSARNVAGVSSYEQYF. The CDR3 DNA reads TGCAGTGCTAGGAACGTAGCGGGAGTCAGTTCCTACGAGCAGTACTTC.

The chain uses TRBV10-3 and TRBJ2-2, with D uncertain. Deletions cut 3 bases from V and 5 bases from J, with 4 bases between. This CDR3 has 12 amino acids. From germline, CDR1 is ENHRY and CDR2 SYGVKD. The CDR3: CAISDMTGELFF. The CDR3, as DNA: TGTGCCATCAGTGATATGACCGGGGAGCTGTTTTTT.

This clonotype was seen at least ten times. The V call is TRBV28, the J call TRBJ1-5; D possibly corresponds to TRBD1 (6 bases). From germline, CDR1 is MDHEN and CDR2 SYDVKM. There are 15 residues in the CDR3. Trimming removed 2 bases from V and 2 bases from J, with 10 bases in between. The CDR3 nucleotides are TGTGCCAGCAGTTTACAGGGGTTGGGCAATCAGCCCCAGCATTTT. Amino acid sequence: CASSLQGLGNQPQHF.

In this sample, this clonotype turned up many times. The rearrangement links TRBV12-3 or TRBV12-4 to TRBJ2-2; 14 bases agree with TRBD2. V shed 2 bases, J shed 5 bases, and the junction held 13 bases outside the gene matches. This CDR3 has 20 residues. CDR3 region: CASSLRTGLAGAGSTGELFF. The DNA for the CDR3 is TGTGCCAGCAGTTTAAGGACGGGACTAGCGGGAGCAGGGAGTACCGGGGAGCTGTTTTTT.

This clonotype was counted ten times or more. The chain joins TRBV11-2 to TRBJ2-2; tentative D call: TRBD2 (5 bases). Germline-derived CDR1 and CDR2 are SGHAT and FQNNGV. Trimming left V 5 bases short and J 0 bases short, with 10 bases between. CDR3 length equals 15 residues. CDR3 residues: CASSTVDSNTGELFF. In nucleotides, the CDR3 is TGTGCCAGCAGCACCGTGGACTCGAACACCGGGGAGCTGTTTTTT.

This clonotype was observed a handful of times. V usage is TRBV12-3 or TRBV12-4 and J usage is TRBJ1-5; D is undetermined. This CDR3 comprises 12 residues. The V end was cut by 5 bases, the J end by 7 bases, with 9 bases between. The CDR3 coding sequence is TGTGCCAGCAGTCTGAGGGAACAGCCCCAGCATTTT. Translating it yields CASSLREQPQHF.

This clonotype showed up just a few times. Since a much larger clone is just one base distant, this may be a read error. The CDR3 end shows no conserved phenylalanine or tryptophan, and so a read error is likely. The chain is built from TRBV27 and TRBJ1-5; tentatively, D is TRBD1 (6 bases). Germline V gives CDR1 MNHEY, CDR2 SMNVEV (reference sequence). Deletions cut 5 bases from V and 3 bases from J, with 20 bases between. The CDR3 contains 17 residues. The CDR3 DNA is TGTGCCAGCAGTGTTACAGGGTTTCCCGCACTCAATCAGCCCCAGCATGTT. It specifies CASSVTGFPALNQPQHV.

This clonotype occurred many times. The J gene is TRBJ2-5, the V gene TRBV6-5; 8 bases fit TRBD2. From germline, CDR1 is MNHEY and CDR2 SVGAGI. The CDR3 contains 16 residues. V was clipped by 6 bases and J by 6 bases; unmatched bases: 15. CDR3 in DNA: TGTGCCAGCAGGAGACTAGCGATCCCGGCGGAGCAGACCCAGTACTTC. This translates into CASRRLAIPAEQTQYF.

This clonotype was counted at least ten times. V is TRBV6-1 and J is TRBJ2-3; TRBD1 matches 12 bases. CDR3 size: 16 residues. The J segment lost 7 bases and the V segment lost 3 bases, leaving 8 bases of the junction unmatched. Germline lookup yields CDR1 MNHNS and CDR2 SASEGT. The CDR3 protein is CASSDSPGQGANTQYF. The CDR3 DNA sequence: TGTGCCAGCAGTGATAGCCCGGGACAGGGGGCGAATACGCAGTATTTT.

This clonotype appeared many times. This rearrangement joins TRBV28 to TRBJ1-5, with TRBD1 matching 8 bases. Germline CDR1 and CDR2: MDHEN and SYDVKM. V shed 5 bases, J shed 3 bases, and the junction held 9 bases outside the gene matches. This CDR3 is built from 16 residues. The CDR3 DNA is TGTGCCAGCAGTCCAATGACAGGGGCGGACAATCAGCCCCAGCATTTT. It translates to CASSPMTGADNQPQHF.

This clonotype appeared many times. The V call is TRBV13, the J call TRBJ2-5; 11 nucleotides match TRBD1. CDR1 PRHDT and CDR2 FYEKMQ come from the germline V gene (reference sequence). V dropped 5 bases and J dropped 4; count of bases not matched to a gene: 12. The CDR3 is 17 amino acids. The CDR3: CASSPTLDRGQGETQYF. DNA of the CDR3: TGTGCCAGCAGCCCTACCCTGGACAGGGGGCAGGGAGAGACCCAGTACTTC.